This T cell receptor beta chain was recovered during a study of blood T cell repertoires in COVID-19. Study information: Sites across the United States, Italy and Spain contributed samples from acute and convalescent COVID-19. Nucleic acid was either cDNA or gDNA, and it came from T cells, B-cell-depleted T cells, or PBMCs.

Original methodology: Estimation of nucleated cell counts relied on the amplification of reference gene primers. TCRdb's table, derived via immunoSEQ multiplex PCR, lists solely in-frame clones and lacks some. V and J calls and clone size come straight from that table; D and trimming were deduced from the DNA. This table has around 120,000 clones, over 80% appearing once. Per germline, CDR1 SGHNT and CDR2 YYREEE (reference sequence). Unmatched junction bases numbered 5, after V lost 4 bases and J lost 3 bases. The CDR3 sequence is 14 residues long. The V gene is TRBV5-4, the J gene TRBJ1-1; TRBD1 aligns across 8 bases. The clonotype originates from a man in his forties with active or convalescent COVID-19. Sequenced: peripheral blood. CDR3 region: CASSPDRVDTEAFF. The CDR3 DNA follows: TGTGCCAGCAGCCCGGACAGGGTGGACACTGAAGCTTTCTTT.